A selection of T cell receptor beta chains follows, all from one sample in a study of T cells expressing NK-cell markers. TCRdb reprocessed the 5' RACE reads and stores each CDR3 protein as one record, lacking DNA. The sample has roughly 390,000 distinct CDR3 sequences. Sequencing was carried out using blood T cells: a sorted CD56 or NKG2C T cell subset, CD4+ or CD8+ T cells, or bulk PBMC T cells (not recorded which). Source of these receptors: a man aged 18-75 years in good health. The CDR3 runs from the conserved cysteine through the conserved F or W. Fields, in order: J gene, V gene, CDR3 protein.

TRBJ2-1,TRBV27,CASYLRKSSYNEQFF
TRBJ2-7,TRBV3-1,CASSQDIRSFYEQYF
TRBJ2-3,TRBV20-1,CSASTESLNTDTQYF
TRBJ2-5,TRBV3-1,CASSLLAVRETQYF
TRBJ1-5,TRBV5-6,CASSSHRSNQPQHF
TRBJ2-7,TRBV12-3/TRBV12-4,CASSFSGPLVYEQYF
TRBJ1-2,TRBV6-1,CASSGGLDFGYTF
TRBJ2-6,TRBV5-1,CASSTISSGANVLTF
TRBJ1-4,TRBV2,CASRATTGSEKLFF
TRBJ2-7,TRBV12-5,CASGLGLAGAYEQYF
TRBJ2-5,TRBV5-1,CASSRGGGPDLTQYF
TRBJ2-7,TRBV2,CASASGGKYEQYF
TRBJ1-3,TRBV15,CATSRRQYYSGNTIYF
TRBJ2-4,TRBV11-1,CASSPGTAGNIQYF
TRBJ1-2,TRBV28,CASSSQAEDGGYTF
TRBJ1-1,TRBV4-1,CASNKAGSRTEAFF
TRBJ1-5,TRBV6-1,CASRSDPSGNQPQHF
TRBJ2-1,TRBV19,CASSPPRGRANLEQFF
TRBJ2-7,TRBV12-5,CASGLGQSRSYEQYF
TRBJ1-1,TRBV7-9,CASSLVSVGNTEAFF
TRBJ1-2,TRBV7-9,CASSKGGRTNYGYTF
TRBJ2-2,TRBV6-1,CASSERRATGELFF
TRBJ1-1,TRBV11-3,CASSTRPTGEAFF
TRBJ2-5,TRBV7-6,CASSLVGRVLETQYF
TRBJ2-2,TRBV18,CASSPLWTGNTGELFF
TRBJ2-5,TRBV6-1,CASSSPWGTSQETQYF
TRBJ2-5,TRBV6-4,CASSDSSWARDQETQYF
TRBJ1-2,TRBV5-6,CASSWDRPSNYGYTF
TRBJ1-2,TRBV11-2,CASSLEVVQGANYGYTF
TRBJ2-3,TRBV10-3,CAISESERGTDTQYF
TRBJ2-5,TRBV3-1,CASSSRDTPKETQYF
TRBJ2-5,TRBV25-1,CASSDQGIQETQYF
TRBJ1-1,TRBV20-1,CSARPRVGGGTEAFF
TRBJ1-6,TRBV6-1,CASSKPGSDNSPLHF
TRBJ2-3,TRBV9,CASSGRPRTDTQYF
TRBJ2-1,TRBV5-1,CASSATGSVNEQFF
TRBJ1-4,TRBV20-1,CSARDPSRGINEKLFF
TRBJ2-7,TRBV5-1,CASRRQYPTYEQYF